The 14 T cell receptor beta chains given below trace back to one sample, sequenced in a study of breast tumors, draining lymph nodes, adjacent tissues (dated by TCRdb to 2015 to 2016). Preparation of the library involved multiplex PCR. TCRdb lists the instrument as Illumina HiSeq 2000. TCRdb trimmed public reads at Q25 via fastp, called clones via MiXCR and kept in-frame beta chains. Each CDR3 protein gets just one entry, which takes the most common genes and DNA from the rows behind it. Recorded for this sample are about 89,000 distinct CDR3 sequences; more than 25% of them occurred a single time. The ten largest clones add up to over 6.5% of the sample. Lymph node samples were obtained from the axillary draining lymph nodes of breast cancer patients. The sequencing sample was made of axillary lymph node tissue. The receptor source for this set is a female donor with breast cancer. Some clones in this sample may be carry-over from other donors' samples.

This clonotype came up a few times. DNA for the CDR3: TGTGCCAGCAGTCACCCCTTTGAGGGTCAGCCCCAGCATTTT. Its protein product is CASSHPFEGQPQHF. The J gene is TRBJ1-5, the V gene TRBV6-2 or TRBV6-3; the D is unclear. The CDR3 totals 14 residues. Trimming pared 5 bases from V and 6 bases from J, leaving 14 bases between. Per the germline V gene, CDR1 is MNHEY and CDR2 is SVGEGT.

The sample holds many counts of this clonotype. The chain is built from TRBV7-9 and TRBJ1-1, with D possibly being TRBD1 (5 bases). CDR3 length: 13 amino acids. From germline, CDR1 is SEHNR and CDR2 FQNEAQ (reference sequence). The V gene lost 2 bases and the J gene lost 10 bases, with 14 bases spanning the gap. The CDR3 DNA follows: TGTGCCAGCAGCTTAAGGGCGGATGGGGCAGCTTTCTTT. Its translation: CASSLRADGAAFF.

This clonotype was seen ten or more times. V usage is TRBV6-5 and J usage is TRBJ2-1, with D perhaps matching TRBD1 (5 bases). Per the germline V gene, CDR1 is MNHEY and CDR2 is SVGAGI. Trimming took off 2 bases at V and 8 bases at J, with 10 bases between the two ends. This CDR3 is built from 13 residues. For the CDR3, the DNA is TGTGCCAGCAGTTACGGCGCACAGGATGAGCAGTTCTTC. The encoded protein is CASSYGAQDEQFF.

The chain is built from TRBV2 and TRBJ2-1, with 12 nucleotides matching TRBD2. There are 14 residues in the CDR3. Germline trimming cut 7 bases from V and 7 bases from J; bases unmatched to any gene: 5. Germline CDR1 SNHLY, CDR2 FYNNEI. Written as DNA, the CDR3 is TGTGCCAGCACCGGACTAGCGGGACTTAATGAGCAGTTCTTC. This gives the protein CASTGLAGLNEQFF.

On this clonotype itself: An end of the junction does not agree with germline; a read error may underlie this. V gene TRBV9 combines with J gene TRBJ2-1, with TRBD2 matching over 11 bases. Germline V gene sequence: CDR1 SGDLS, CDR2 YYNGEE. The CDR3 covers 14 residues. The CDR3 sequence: CVSSVAGGPNEQSF. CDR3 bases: TGTGTCAGCAGCGTAGCGGGAGGGCCAAATGAGCAGTCCTTC. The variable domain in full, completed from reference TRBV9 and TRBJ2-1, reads DSGVTQTPKHLITATGQRVTLRCSPRSGDLSVYWYQQSLDQGLQFLIQYYNGEERAKGNILERFSAQQFPDLHSELNLSSLELGDSALYFCVSSVAGGPNEQSFGPGTRLTVL.

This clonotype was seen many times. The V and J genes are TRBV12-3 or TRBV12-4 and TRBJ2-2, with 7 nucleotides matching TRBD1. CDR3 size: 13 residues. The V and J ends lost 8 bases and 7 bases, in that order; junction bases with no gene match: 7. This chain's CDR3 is CASYTSGGGELFF. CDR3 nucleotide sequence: TGTGCCAGCTATACGTCAGGGGGCGGGGAGCTGTTTTTT.

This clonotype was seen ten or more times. CDR3 sequence (DNA): TGTGCCAGCAGCCAGATTTTTGGACTAGCGGGAGGGCCAGGCGAGCAGTTCTTC. Its protein product is CASSQIFGLAGGPGEQFF. This chain links TRBV7-6 with TRBJ2-1, with 15 bases that match TRBD2. CDR1 is SGHVS and CDR2 is FNYEAQ in the germline V gene. V lost 5 bases to trimming and J lost 10 bases; unmatched junction nucleotides: 15. This CDR3 has 18 amino acids.

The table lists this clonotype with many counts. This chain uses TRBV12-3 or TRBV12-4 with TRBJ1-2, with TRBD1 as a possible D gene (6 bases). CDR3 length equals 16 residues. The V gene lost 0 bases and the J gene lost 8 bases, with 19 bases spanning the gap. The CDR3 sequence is CASSLAREGGKRGYTF. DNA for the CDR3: TGTGCCAGCAGTTTAGCCAGGGAGGGGGGTAAACGGGGCTACACCTTC.

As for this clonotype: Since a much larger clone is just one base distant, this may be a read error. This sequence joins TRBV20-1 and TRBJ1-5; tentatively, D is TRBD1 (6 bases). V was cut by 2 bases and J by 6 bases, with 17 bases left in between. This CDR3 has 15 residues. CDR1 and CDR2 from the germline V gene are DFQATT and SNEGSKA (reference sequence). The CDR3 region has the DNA TGCAGTGCTAGAAAGCATGCAGGGGAGACTCAGCCCCAGCATTTT. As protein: CSARKHAGETQPQHF.

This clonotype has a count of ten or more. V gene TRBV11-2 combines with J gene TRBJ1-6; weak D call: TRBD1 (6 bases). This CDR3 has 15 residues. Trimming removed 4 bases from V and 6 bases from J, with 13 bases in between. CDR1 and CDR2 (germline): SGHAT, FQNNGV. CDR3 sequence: CASSSKGGANSPLHF. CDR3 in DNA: TGTGCCAGCAGCTCTAAGGGGGGGGCTAATTCACCCCTCCACTTT.

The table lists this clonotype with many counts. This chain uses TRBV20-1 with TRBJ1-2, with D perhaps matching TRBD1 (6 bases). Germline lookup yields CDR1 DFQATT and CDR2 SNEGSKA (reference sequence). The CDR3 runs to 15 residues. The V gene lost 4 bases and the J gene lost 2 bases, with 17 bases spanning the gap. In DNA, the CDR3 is TGCAGTGCTAATACCGGGACACTCACGAACTATGGCTACACCTTC. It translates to CSANTGTLTNYGYTF.

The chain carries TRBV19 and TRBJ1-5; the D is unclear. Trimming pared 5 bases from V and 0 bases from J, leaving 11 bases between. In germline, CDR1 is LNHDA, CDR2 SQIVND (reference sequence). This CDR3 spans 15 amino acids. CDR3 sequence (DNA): TGTGCCAGTAGTGTCGCCAGGCCTAGCAATCAGCCCCAGCATTTT. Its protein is CASSVARPSNQPQHF.

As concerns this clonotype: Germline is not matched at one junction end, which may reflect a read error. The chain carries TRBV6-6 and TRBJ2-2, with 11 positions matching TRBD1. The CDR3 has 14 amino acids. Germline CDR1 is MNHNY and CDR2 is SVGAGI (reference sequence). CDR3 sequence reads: CASRLAGDRGGLFF. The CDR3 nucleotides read TGTGCCAGCAGGTTGGCGGGGGACAGGGGGGGGCTGTTTTTT.

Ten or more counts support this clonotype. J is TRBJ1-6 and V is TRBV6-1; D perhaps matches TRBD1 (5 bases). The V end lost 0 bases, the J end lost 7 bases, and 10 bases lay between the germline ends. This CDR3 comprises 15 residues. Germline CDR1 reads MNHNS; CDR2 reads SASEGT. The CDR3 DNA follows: TGTGCCAGCAGTGAAGCATCGGGGGTCAATTCACCCCTCCACTTT. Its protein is CASSEASGVNSPLHF.